Sequencing of this T cell receptor beta chain was carried out in a study of OX40 agonist ivuxolimab in advanced cancers. Study-level results: Among T cells, CD8+ cells averaged more expanded clones than CD4+ cells.

There are 15 residues in the CDR3. V was clipped by 2 bases and J by 5 bases, with 12 bases between them. Germline loops: CDR1 SGHVS, CDR2 FQNEAQ. A note on this clone: The antigen is unknown.

Some clones are missing from TCRdb's copy, which holds only in-frame ones; the method was immunoSEQ multiplex PCR. The profile shows a few thousand clones, approximately 72% of them singletons. The rearrangement joins TRBV7-8 to TRBJ1-4; a weak D match, TRBD1 (5 bases). This clonotype was obtained from an adult with an advanced solid tumor such as melanoma, head and neck, liver or kidney cancer. Sequencing used CD4+ or CD8+ T cells sorted from blood, obtained in a trial of the OX40 agonist ivuxolimab. The CDR3 coding sequence is TGTGCCAGCAGCTTATCGGGGGTTTGGAATGAAAAACTGTTTTTT. Protein sequence: CASSLSGVWNEKLFF.